The sequence of this T cell receptor (beta chain) was determined in a study of early T cells in non-severe SARS-CoV-2 infection. The wider study: Sequencing was performed on bulk RNA from unsorted whole blood, leaving chains unpaired.

CDR3 length equals 13 residues. V was shortened by 0 bases and J by 7 bases, with 6 bases between the two germline ends. The germline V gene has CDR1 LGHNT and CDR2 FRNRAP. This clonotype was seen many times. Molecules of cDNA were individually given unique molecular identifiers that were attached to them. TCRdb re-derived calls from the 5' RACE reads in MiXCR, one entry per CDR3 protein. The profile covers approximately 76,000 distinct CDR3 sequences, with roughly 12% appearing a single time and approximately 4.8% taken by the ten largest. This TCR was recovered from an adult who was a healthcare worker with PCR-confirmed SARS-CoV-2 infection or an uninfected control (not recorded which). This chain uses TRBV12-5 with TRBJ2-2, with no clear D. Sequenced input: whole blood. CDR3 sequence reads: CASGLVSGGELFF. The CDR3 region has the DNA TGTGCTAGTGGTTTGGTATCGGGCGGGGAGCTGTTTTTT.